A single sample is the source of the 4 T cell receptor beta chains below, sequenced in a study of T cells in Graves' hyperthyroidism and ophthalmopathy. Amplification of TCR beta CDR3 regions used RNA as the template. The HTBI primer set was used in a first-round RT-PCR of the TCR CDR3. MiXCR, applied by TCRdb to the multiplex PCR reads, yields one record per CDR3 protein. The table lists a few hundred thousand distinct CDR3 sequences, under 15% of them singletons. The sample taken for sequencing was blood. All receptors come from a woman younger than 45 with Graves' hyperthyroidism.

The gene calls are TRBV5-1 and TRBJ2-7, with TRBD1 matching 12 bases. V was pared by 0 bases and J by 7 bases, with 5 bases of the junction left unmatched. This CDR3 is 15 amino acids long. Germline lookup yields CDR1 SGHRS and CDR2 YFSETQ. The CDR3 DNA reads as TGCGCCAGCAGCTTGGCGGGACAGGGGGCTCAAGAGCAGTACTTC. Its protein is CASSLAGQGAQEQYF.

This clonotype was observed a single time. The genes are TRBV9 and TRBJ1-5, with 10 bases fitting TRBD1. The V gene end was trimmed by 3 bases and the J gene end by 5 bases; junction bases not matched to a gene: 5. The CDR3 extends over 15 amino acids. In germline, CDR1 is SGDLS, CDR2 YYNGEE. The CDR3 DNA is TGTGCCAGCAGCGCGGGACAGGGGAAGGATCAGCCCCAGCATTTT. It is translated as CASSAGQGKDQPQHF.

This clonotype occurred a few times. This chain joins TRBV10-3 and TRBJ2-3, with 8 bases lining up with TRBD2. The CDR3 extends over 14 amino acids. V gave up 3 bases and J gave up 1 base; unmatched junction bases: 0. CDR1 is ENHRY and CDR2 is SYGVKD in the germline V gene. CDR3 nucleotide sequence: TGTGCCATCAGTGACGGGAGGGGCACAGATACGCAGTATTTT. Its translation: CAISDGRGTDTQYF.

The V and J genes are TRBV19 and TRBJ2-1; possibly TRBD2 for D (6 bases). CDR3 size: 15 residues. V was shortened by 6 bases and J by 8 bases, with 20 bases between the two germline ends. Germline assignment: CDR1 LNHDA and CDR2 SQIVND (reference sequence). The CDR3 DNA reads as TGTGCCAGTAGGATTAGCGGCTCAGATACCCATGAGCAGTTCTTC. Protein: CASRISGSDTHEQFF.